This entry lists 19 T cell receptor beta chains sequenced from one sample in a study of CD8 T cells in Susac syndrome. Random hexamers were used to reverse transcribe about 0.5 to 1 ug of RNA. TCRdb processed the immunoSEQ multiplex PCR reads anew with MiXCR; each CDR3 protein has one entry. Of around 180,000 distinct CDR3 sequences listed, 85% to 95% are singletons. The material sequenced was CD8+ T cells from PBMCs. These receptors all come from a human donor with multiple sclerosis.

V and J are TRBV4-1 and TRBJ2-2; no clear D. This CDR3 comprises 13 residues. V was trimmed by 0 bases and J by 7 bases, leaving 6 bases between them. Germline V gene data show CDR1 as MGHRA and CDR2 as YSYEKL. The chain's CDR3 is CASSQDMSGELFF. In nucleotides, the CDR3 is TGCGCCAGCAGCCAAGATATGAGCGGGGAGCTGTTTTTT.

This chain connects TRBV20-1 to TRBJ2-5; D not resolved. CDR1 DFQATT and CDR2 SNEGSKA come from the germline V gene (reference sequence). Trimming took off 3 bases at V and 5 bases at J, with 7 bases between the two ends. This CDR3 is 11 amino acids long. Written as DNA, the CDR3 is TGCAGTGCTAGGGACGAGGAGACCCAGTACTTC. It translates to CSARDEETQYF.

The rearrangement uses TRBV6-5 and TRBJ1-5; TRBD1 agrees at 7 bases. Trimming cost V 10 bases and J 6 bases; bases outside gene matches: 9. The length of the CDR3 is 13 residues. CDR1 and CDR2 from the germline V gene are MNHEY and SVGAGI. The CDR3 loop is CATSARGTQPQHF. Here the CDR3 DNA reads TGTGCCACCTCGGCCAGGGGGACTCAGCCCCAGCATTTT.

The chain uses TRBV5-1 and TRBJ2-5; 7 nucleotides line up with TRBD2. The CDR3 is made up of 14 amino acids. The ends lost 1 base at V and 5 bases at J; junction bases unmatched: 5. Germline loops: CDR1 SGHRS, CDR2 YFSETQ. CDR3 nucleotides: TGCGCCAGCAGCTTGAGTCCAGCGGGGGAGACCCAGTACTTC. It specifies CASSLSPAGETQYF.

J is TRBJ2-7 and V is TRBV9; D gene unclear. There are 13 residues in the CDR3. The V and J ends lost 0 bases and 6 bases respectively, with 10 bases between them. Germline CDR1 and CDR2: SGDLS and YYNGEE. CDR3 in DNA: TGTGCCAGCAGCGTAGGGTCCGTGGCCGAGCAGTACTTC. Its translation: CASSVGSVAEQYF.

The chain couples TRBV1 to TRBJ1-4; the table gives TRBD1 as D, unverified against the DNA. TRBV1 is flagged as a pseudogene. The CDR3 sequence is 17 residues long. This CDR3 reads CTSSQDLQGQGNEKLFF. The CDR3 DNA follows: TGCACCAGCAGCCAAGATCTGCAGGGACAGGGGAATGAAAAACTGTTTTTT.

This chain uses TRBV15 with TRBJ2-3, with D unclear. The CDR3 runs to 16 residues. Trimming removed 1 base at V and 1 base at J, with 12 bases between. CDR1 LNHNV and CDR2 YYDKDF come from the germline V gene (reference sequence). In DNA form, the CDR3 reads TGTGCCACCAGCAGAGTGGTCGCGTTTCGCACAGATACGCAGTATTTT. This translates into CATSRVVAFRTDTQYF.

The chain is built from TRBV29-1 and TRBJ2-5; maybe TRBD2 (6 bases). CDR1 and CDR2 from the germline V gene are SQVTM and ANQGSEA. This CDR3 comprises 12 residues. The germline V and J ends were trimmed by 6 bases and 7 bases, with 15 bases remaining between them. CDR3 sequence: CSVPRGRGTQYF. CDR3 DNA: TGCAGCGTGCCGCGGGGCCGGGGGACCCAGTACTTC.

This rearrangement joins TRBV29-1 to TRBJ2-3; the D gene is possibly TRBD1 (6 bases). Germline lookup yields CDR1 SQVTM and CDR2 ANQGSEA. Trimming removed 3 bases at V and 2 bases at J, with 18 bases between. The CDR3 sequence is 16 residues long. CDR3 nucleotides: TGCAGCGTTGATTGGGGTAGGGGGTCCGTCACAGATACGCAGTATTTT. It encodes CSVDWGRGSVTDTQYF.

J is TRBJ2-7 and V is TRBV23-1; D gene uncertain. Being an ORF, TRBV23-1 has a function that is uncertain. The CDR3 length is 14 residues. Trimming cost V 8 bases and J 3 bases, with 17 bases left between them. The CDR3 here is CASSPLGCHYEQYF. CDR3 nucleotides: TGCGCCAGCTCCCCGTTGGGGTGTCACTACGAGCAGTACTTC.

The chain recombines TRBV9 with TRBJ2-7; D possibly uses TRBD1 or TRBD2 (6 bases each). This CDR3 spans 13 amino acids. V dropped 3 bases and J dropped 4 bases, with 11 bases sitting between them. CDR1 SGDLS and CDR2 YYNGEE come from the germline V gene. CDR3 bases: TGTGCCAGCAGCGGGAAAGGGGGGTACGAGCAGTACTTC. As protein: CASSGKGGYEQYF.

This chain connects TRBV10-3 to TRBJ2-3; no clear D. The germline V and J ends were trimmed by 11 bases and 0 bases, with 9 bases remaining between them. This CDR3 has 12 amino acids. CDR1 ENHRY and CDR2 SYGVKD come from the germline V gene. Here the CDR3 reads CALKTSTDTQYF. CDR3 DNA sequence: TGTGCCCTCAAAACTAGCACAGATACGCAGTATTTT.

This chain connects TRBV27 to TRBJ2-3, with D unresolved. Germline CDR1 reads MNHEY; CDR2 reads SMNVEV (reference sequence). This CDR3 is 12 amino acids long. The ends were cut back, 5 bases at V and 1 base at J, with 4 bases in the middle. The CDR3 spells CASSDGTDTQYF. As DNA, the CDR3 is TGTGCCAGCAGTGACGGCACAGATACGCAGTATTTT.

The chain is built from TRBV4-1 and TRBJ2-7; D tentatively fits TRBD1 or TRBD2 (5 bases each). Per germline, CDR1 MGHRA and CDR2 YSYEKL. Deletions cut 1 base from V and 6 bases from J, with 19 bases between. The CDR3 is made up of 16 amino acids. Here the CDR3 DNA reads TGCGCCAGCAGCCAAGCGGGGTCAGGGTGGCTCGGCGAGCAGTACTTC. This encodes CASSQAGSGWLGEQYF.

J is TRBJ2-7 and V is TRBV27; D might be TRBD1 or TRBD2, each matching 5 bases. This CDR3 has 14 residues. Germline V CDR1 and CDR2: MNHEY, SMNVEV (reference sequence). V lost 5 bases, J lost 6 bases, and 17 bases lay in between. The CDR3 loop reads CASSREGVRGEQYF. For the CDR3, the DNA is TGTGCCAGCAGTCGGGAAGGGGTAAGAGGCGAGCAGTACTTC.

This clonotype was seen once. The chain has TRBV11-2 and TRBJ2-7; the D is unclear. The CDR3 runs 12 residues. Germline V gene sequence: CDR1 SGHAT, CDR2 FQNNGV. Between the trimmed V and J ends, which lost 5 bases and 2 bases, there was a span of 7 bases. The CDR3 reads CASSELPYEQYF. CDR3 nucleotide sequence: TGTGCCAGCAGCGAACTACCCTACGAGCAGTACTTC.

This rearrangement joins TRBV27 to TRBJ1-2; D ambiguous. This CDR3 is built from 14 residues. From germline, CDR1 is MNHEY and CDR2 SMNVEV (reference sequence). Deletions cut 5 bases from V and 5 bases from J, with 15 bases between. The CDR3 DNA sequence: TGTGCCAGCAGTCCCCGACTCTCCTTGTATGGCTACACCTTC. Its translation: CASSPRLSLYGYTF.

The CDR3 DNA is TGTGCCACAAGGACAGGGGAAGTGGCCGGGGAGCTGTTTTTT. It codes for CATRTGEVAGELFF. V and J are TRBV10-3 and TRBJ2-2; 9 nucleotides match TRBD1. Trimming took 10 bases from V and 6 from J; bases not matched to a gene: 9. Germline-derived CDR1 and CDR2 are ENHRY and SYGVKD. The CDR3 has 14 residues.

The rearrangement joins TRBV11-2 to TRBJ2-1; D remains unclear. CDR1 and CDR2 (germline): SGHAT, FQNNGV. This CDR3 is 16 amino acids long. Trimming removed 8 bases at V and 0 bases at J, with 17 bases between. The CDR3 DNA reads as TGTGCCAGCCTAAGGGCCCCGTTGAGCTCCTACAATGAGCAGTTCTTC. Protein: CASLRAPLSSYNEQFF.